This T cell receptor (beta chain) was found in a study of graft-versus-host responses after intestinal transplantation. Study background: Grafts that recipients had were multivisceral, liver-intestinal, or isolated intestinal transplants. Study results and limitations: Across patients carrying graft-donor T cell macrochimerism, allografts held high graft-versus-host to host-versus-graft clonal ratios. Detection of GvH clones occurred in recipient marrow, and some had their first appearance in ileum or blood. Early after transplant, HvG clones declined as circulating GvH clones peaked.

Assay used: immunoSEQ multiplex PCR; TCRdb lists only in-frame clones, some missing. The sample lists about 120,000 clones; 90% were seen once. Per the germline V gene, CDR1 is GTSNPN and CDR2 is SVGIG (reference sequence). V gave up 2 bases and J gave up 6 bases; unmatched junction bases: 6. CDR3 size: 14 residues. Of note for this clone: What it recognizes is unknown.

The J gene is TRBJ2-1, the V gene TRBV30; TRBD2 agrees at 8 bases. The sequence was collected from a human donor who received an intestinal transplant. The starting material was unstimulated CD4+ T cells sorted from spleen or lymph node cells, obtained before intestinal transplant. CDR3 loop: CAWSTTSATNEQFF. Here the CDR3 DNA reads TGTGCCTGGAGTACGACTAGCGCGACCAATGAGCAGTTCTTC.